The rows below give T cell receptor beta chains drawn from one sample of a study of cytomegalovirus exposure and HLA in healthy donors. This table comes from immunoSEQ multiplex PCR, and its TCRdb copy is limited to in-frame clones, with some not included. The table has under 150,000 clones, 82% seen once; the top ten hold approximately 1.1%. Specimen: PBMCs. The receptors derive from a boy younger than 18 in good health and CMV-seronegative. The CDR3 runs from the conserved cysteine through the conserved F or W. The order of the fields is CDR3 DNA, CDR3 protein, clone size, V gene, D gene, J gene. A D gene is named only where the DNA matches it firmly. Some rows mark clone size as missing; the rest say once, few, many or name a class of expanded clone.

TGTGCCAGCAGCTCCCGGAAGGCGGGAGGGCCCCCCACAGATACGCAGTATTTT | CASSSRKAGGPPTDTQYF | . | TRBV7-2 | TRBD2 | TRBJ2-3
TGTGCCAGCAGCTCTGGACTAGCGGGAGGGGAGGAGTTCTTC | CASSSGLAGGEEFF | once | TRBV9 | TRBD2 | TRBJ2-1
TGCAGCGTTGATTTAGCAGAAAACCAAGAGACCCAGTACTTC | CSVDLAENQETQYF | . | TRBV29-1 | . | TRBJ2-5
TGTGCCAGCAGCGTGAGCGGGCGGAACACCGGGGAGCTGTTTTTT | CASSVSGRNTGELFF | . | TRBV11-2 | . | TRBJ2-2
TGTGCCTGGAGTGACAGGATGTTCCCCTACGAGCAGTACTTC | CAWSDRMFPYEQYF | . | TRBV30 | . | TRBJ2-7
TGTGCCAGCAGTGAGCGGGGTATAGGCACTGAAGCTTTCTTT | CASSERGIGTEAFF | few | TRBV2 | . | TRBJ1-1
TGTGCCAGCAGCGCGAGTATGAACACTGAAGCTTTCTTT | CASSASMNTEAFF | . | TRBV9 | . | TRBJ1-1
TGTGCCTGGGAGTCCCTCGGGGAGGGGAGCGAGCAGTACTTC | CAWESLGEGSEQYF | . | TRBV30 | TRBD2 | TRBJ2-7
TGTGCCAGCAGCGAGCGGGAGACCGGGGAGCTGTTTTTT | CASSERETGELFF | few | TRBV6-4 | TRBD2 | TRBJ2-2
TGCGCCAGCAGCCAAGATCCAGGGGGTGGTAATGGCTACACCTTC | CASSQDPGGGNGYTF | few | TRBV4-1 | TRBD1 | TRBJ1-2
TGTGCCAGCAGCGCCTATGTGGACAGGCGCGGCAATGAGCAGTTCTTC | CASSAYVDRRGNEQFF | . | TRBV9 | TRBD1 | TRBJ2-1
TGTGCCAGTAGCATTTTTGCCGGGACAGGGGACGAAAAACTGTTTTTT | CASSIFAGTGDEKLFF | . | TRBV19 | TRBD1 | TRBJ1-4
TGTGCCAGCAGTCCCGGGACTAGCGGCTCCTACGAGCAGTACTTC | CASSPGTSGSYEQYF | . | TRBV11-2 | TRBD2 | TRBJ2-7
TGCGCCAGCAGCCAACCGGGGGACAGGGGGAAGGGCTACACCTTC | CASSQPGDRGKGYTF | . | TRBV4-1 | TRBD1 | TRBJ1-2
TGTGCCTGGAGTGCAGAGGGACTAGCGGTTAGCACAGATACGCAGTATTTT | CAWSAEGLAVSTDTQYF | . | TRBV30 | TRBD2 | TRBJ2-3
TGTGCCAGCACCCAAGGGGGACAGGGTCTTGATGAGCAGTTCTTC | CASTQGGQGLDEQFF | . | TRBV13 | TRBD1 | TRBJ2-1
TGTGCCAGCAGCTTATTCGGGATTCGACCTAATGAAAAACTGTTTTTT | CASSLFGIRPNEKLFF | . | TRBV7-9 | . | TRBJ1-4
TGTGCCAGCAGCCTCGAAGTTGAGCGAGCCTCCGGCTCCTACAATGAGCAGTTCTTC | CASSLEVERASGSYNEQFF | . | TRBV9 | . | TRBJ2-1
TGTGCCAGTAGTATGGGGCCCCATTTCACAGATACGCAGTATTTT | CASSMGPHFTDTQYF | . | TRBV19 | . | TRBJ2-3
TGTGCCAGCACTCAGGGGAACACTGAAGCTTTCTTT | CASTQGNTEAFF | . | TRBV6-5 | . | TRBJ1-1
TGCAGCGTTGAAAGCCAGGGGAAGAACACTGAAGCTTTCTTT | CSVESQGKNTEAFF | . | TRBV29-1 | . | TRBJ1-1
TGTGCCAGCAACTTAGGACTAGCGGGAGGTAATGAGCAGTTCTTC | CASNLGLAGGNEQFF | few | TRBV5-6 | TRBD2 | TRBJ2-1
TGTGCCAGCAGCTTAAGGCGGGAGCCCGGGAAGAGGGAGCTGTTTTTT | CASSLRREPGKRELFF | . | TRBV7-9 | TRBD2 | TRBJ2-2
TGTGCCAGCAGCCTTGGACTAGCGGAGAACACCGGGGAGCTGTTTTTT | CASSLGLAENTGELFF | . | TRBV11-3 | TRBD2 | TRBJ2-2
TGTGCCAGCAGCTTGGGACTTTTCTATGGCTACACCTTC | CASSLGLFYGYTF | once | TRBV7-9 | . | TRBJ1-2
TGTGCCAGCAGCCCCCGTGTACAGGGGAAGGCCGGGGAGCTGTTTTTT | CASSPRVQGKAGELFF | . | TRBV5-4 | TRBD1 | TRBJ2-2
TGTGCTAGTGGTTTGGGCGCGGATCAGCCCCAGCATTTT | CASGLGADQPQHF | . | TRBV12-5 | . | TRBJ1-5
TGTGCCTGGAGTCCCCGAGGGGGTAGTAGCAATCAGCCCCAGCATTTT | CAWSPRGGSSNQPQHF | . | TRBV30 | . | TRBJ1-5
TGTGCCAGCAGTTACGCCGAGACTAGCGGGAGAGAGACCCAGTACTTC | CASSYAETSGRETQYF | . | TRBV6-6 | TRBD2 | TRBJ2-5
TGTGCCAGCAGGAAACGGGACTACAATGAGCAGTTCTTC | CASRKRDYNEQFF | . | TRBV14 | . | TRBJ2-1
TGCGCCAGCAGCTCCCGACCCCAGACTAGCGCGAGCTCCTACAATGAGCAGTTCTTC | CASSSRPQTSASSYNEQFF | . | TRBV5-1 | TRBD2 | TRBJ2-1
TGTGCCAGCAGGGGACTAGCAGTTTACAATGAGCAGTTCTTC | CASRGLAVYNEQFF | . | TRBV6-5 | TRBD2 | TRBJ2-1
TGTGCCAGCAGTGAAGGTGGGCAGAACACTGAAGCTTTCTTT | CASSEGGQNTEAFF | . | TRBV2 | . | TRBJ1-1